These 32 T cell receptor beta chains were sequenced from one sample in a study of cytomegalovirus exposure and HLA in healthy donors. Some clones are missing from TCRdb's copy, which holds only in-frame ones; the method was immunoSEQ multiplex PCR. This table has 65,000 to 75,000 clones, around 94% appearing once. The sample taken for sequencing was PBMCs. The receptor set was obtained from a woman aged 18-29 years in good health and CMV-seropositive.

This clone was recorded once. This rearrangement joins TRBV11-3 to TRBJ2-3; perhaps TRBD1 as D (6 bases). CDR1 and CDR2 from the germline V gene are SGHNT and YENEEA. Trimming removed 6 bases at V and 1 base at J, with 11 bases between. CDR3 length: 14 amino acids. The DNA of the CDR3 is TGTGCCAGCAGTGATAGGACAGGCACAGATACGCAGTATTTT. It codes for CASSDRTGTDTQYF.

The rearrangement links TRBV7-2 to TRBJ1-2; D call uncertain. The CDR3 consists of 13 residues. Trimming left V 8 bases short and J 2 bases short, with 12 bases between. Germline lookup yields CDR1 SGHTA and CDR2 FQGNSA. CDR3 DNA: TGTGCCAGCTTACTCGCGAGCAACTATGGCTACACCTTC. Protein: CASLLASNYGYTF.

The chain couples TRBV2 to TRBJ1-4, with D perhaps matching TRBD1 (5 bases). The CDR3 loop spans 17 amino acids. V was pared by 4 bases and J by 8 bases, with 23 bases between. Germline loops: CDR1 SNHLY, CDR2 FYNNEI. CDR3 coding DNA: TGTGCCAGCAGTGGGTGGCGTATATCGGGGGTAGAGGAAAAACTGTTTTTT. It yields the protein CASSGWRISGVEEKLFF. Using reference TRBV2 and TRBJ1-4 for the parts outside the CDR3, the full variable domain is EPEVTQTPSHQVTQMGQEVILRCVPISNHLYFYWYRQILGQKVEFLVSFYNNEISEKSEIFDDQFSVERPDGSNFTLKIRSTKLEDSAMYFCASSGWRISGVEEKLFFGSGTQLSVL.

V gene TRBV19 combines with J gene TRBJ2-2; tentatively, D is TRBD2 (6 bases). This CDR3 has 15 amino acids. Germline CDR1 LNHDA, CDR2 SQIVND (reference sequence). V dropped 1 base and J dropped 6 bases, with 12 bases sitting between them. Here the CDR3 DNA reads TGTGCCAGTAGTATAGTCGGGGGTGGATCCGGGGAGCTGTTTTTT. It yields the protein CASSIVGGGSGELFF.

The rearrangement uses TRBV6-5 and TRBJ2-2, with 7 bases fitting TRBD1. The germline V gene encodes CDR1 MNHEY and CDR2 SVGAGI. V lost 7 bases to trimming and J lost 5 bases; unmatched junction nucleotides: 10. The CDR3 consists of 15 residues. The CDR3 DNA reads as TGTGCCAGCAATAGAAGGGACAGCGCTACCGGGGAGCTGTTTTTT. It specifies CASNRRDSATGELFF.

This rearrangement joins TRBV2 to TRBJ2-1, with 10 bases matching TRBD1. The length of the CDR3 is 18 residues. After removal of 2 bases from V and 2 bases from J, the junction contained 9 bases not matched to a gene. Germline CDR1 and CDR2: SNHLY and FYNNEI. The CDR3 reads CASSEMGQGTSPYNEQFF. The CDR3 DNA reads TGTGCCAGCAGTGAAATGGGACAGGGGACCAGCCCCTACAATGAGCAGTTCTTC. The full variable domain, its missing parts supplied by reference TRBV2 and TRBJ2-1, is EPEVTQTPSHQVTQMGQEVILRCVPISNHLYFYWYRQILGQKVEFLVSFYNNEISEKSEIFDDQFSVERPDGSNFTLKIRSTKLEDSAMYFCASSEMGQGTSPYNEQFFGPGTRLTVL.

The chain links TRBV28 to TRBJ1-2; 11 bases fit TRBD1. The V and J ends lost 1 base and 8 bases, in that order; junction bases with no gene match: 6. Germline values: CDR1 MDHEN, CDR2 SYDVKM. The CDR3 is 15 amino acids. CDR3 DNA: TGTGCCAGCAGTTTATCCGGGACAGGGGGTGGAGGCTACACCTTC. It is translated as CASSLSGTGGGGYTF.

The chain joins TRBV4-1 to TRBJ1-3, with 10 bases identical to TRBD1. Germline CDR1 is MGHRA and CDR2 is YSYEKL. V was clipped by 0 bases and J by 3 bases; unmatched bases: 17. The CDR3 runs 21 residues. This chain's CDR3 is CASSQDRPGRKGQGGGNTIYF. Written as DNA, the CDR3 is TGCGCCAGCAGCCAAGATCGGCCAGGGCGCAAAGGACAGGGGGGTGGAAACACCATATATTTT.

The chain couples TRBV19 to TRBJ1-1, with D tentatively TRBD1 (5 bases). Germline lookup yields CDR1 LNHDA and CDR2 SQIVND (reference sequence). Trimming left V 7 bases short and J 5 bases short, with 14 bases between. CDR3 size: 13 residues. CDR3 amino acids: CASTWAGSTEAFF. The CDR3 region has the DNA TGTGCCAGTACCTGGGCAGGGTCAACTGAAGCTTTCTTT.

The table lists this clone with a few counts. The J gene is TRBJ2-7, the V gene TRBV19, with a possible D match to TRBD1 (5 bases). V lost 5 bases and J 0 bases, leaving 11 bases between the germline ends. This CDR3 has 14 amino acids. Germline-derived CDR1 and CDR2 are LNHDA and SQIVND (reference sequence). The CDR3 loop is CASSGRASSYEQYF. CDR3 nucleotides: TGTGCCAGTAGTGGCAGGGCCAGCTCCTACGAGCAGTACTTC.

The CDR3 reads CATEAQSALGEQYF. Written as DNA, the CDR3 is TGTGCCACCGAGGCCCAATCGGCCCTTGGGGAGCAGTACTTC. This chain links TRBV10-3 with TRBJ2-7; the D is unclear. The ends were cut back, 10 bases at V and 7 bases at J, with 23 bases in the middle. From germline, CDR1 is ENHRY and CDR2 SYGVKD. The CDR3 consists of 14 residues.

The chain employs TRBV27 and TRBJ2-1, with 7 bases lining up with TRBD2. Germline assignment: CDR1 MNHEY and CDR2 SMNVEV (reference sequence). CDR3 length: 13 amino acids. V dropped 8 bases and J dropped 6; count of bases not matched to a gene: 7. This chain's CDR3 is CASRASGTNEQFF. CDR3 bases: TGTGCCAGCCGGGCTAGCGGAACCAATGAGCAGTTCTTC.

The genes are TRBV11-3 and TRBJ1-6; TRBD1 matches 7 bases. The V gene's germline CDR1 is SGHNT and CDR2 YENEEA. This CDR3 contains 13 residues. After removal of 4 bases from V and 9 bases from J, the junction contained 3 bases not matched to a gene. The CDR3 loop reads CASSSDRVSPLHF. The CDR3 region has the DNA TGTGCCAGCAGCTCCGACAGGGTTTCACCCCTCCACTTT.

Points on this clone: An end of the junction differs from the germline gene, which may be a read error. The rearrangement links TRBV7-2 to TRBJ1-5; D is uncertain. The germline V gene encodes CDR1 SGHTA and CDR2 FQGNSA. The CDR3 length is 14 residues. The CDR3 DNA is TGTGCCAACAGCTTAACCCGGGTTTACCAGCCCCAGCATTTT. It yields the protein CANSLTRVYQPQHF.

The chain is built from TRBV11-1 and TRBJ2-1; TRBD2 matches at 13 bases. Trimming took 5 bases from V and 10 from J; bases not matched to a gene: 8. Looked up from germline, CDR1 is SGHAT and CDR2 is FQDESV (reference sequence). CDR3 length: 15 residues. In DNA form, the CDR3 reads TGTGCCAGCAGCCCGGGACTAGCGGGGAGGGGGGAGCAGTTCTTC. Its translation: CASSPGLAGRGEQFF.

The V and J genes are TRBV19 and TRBJ2-1; tentative D call: TRBD2 (6 bases). The CDR3 covers 15 residues. The V end was cut by 1 base, the J end by 3 bases, with 10 bases between. Per germline, CDR1 LNHDA and CDR2 SQIVND (reference sequence). CDR3 DNA sequence: TGTGCCAGTAGTATAGCTCCAGCGGGCTACAATGAGCAGTTCTTC. Residues: CASSIAPAGYNEQFF. The complete variable domain, with remaining parts taken from reference TRBV19 and TRBJ2-1, reads DGGITQSPKYLFRKEGQNVTLSCEQNLNHDAMYWYRQDPGQGLRLIYYSQIVNDFQKGDIAEGYSVSREKKESFPLTVTSAQKNPTAFYLCASSIAPAGYNEQFFGPGTRLTVL.

The chain recombines TRBV28 with TRBJ2-5; the D gene is possibly TRBD2 (5 bases). CDR3 length: 12 residues. V was clipped by 8 bases and J by 2 bases, with 9 bases between them. Germline V gene lookup returns CDR1 MDHEN and CDR2 SYDVKM. The CDR3 reads CASGEIQETQYF. For the CDR3, the DNA is TGTGCCAGCGGGGAGATTCAAGAGACCCAGTACTTC.

V is TRBV27 and J is TRBJ2-1; 9 bases line up with TRBD2. V was pared by 3 bases and J by 3 bases, with 9 bases of the junction left unmatched. The CDR3 totals 17 residues. Germline values: CDR1 MNHEY, CDR2 SMNVEV (reference sequence). This CDR3 reads CASSFKVAGVLYNEQFF. The CDR3 DNA is TGTGCCAGCAGTTTTAAAGTAGCGGGGGTGCTCTACAATGAGCAGTTCTTC.

The rearrangement joins TRBV5-1 to TRBJ1-5; the D is unclear. V was shortened by 4 bases and J by 8 bases, with 19 bases between the two germline ends. The CDR3 extends over 15 amino acids. CDR1 and CDR2 from the germline V gene are SGHRS and YFSETQ. The CDR3 nucleotides are TGCGCCAGCAGCCCGGGGTACAGCTCACTAGAGCCCCAGCATTTT. This gives the protein CASSPGYSSLEPQHF.

The chain carries TRBV7-8 and TRBJ2-7; 9 bases match TRBD2. Germline CDR1 reads SGHVS; CDR2 reads FQNEAQ. This CDR3 contains 15 residues. J was trimmed by 6 bases and V by 2 bases; bases with no gene match: 8. CDR3 sequence (DNA): TGTGCCAGCAGCTTAAAGCTAGCGGGGAATTTCGAGCAGTACTTC. Protein: CASSLKLAGNFEQYF.

This rearrangement joins TRBV25-1 to TRBJ2-1; TRBD2 matches 14 bases. The CDR3 loop spans 18 amino acids. In germline, CDR1 is MGHDK, CDR2 SYGVNS. The chain's CDR3 is CAVFPGLAGEWGNNEQFF. The CDR3 DNA is TGTGCTGTATTCCCGGGACTAGCGGGAGAGTGGGGGAACAATGAGCAGTTCTTC.

The J gene is TRBJ2-2, the V gene TRBV12-5; D gene unclear. V shed 1 base and J shed 0 bases, with 9 bases lying between them. The CDR3 covers 16 residues. Germline CDR1 LGHNT, CDR2 FRNRAP. The CDR3, as DNA: TGTGCTAGTGGTTTGGCGGTAATATCGAACACCGGGGAGCTGTTTTTT. Translated, it gives CASGLAVISNTGELFF.

The chain is built from TRBV6-1 and TRBJ2-7, with 8 bases aligning to TRBD2. Looked up from germline, CDR1 is MNHNS and CDR2 is SASEGT. The CDR3 spans 14 residues. Losses at the gene ends were 4 bases for V and 3 bases for J; bases not matched to a gene: 5. CDR3 amino acids: CASSVREGHYEQYF. The CDR3 DNA reads as TGTGCCAGCAGTGTTCGGGAGGGCCACTACGAGCAGTACTTC.

The CDR3 sequence is CASSAVAGNTEAFF. The CDR3 DNA reads TGTGCCAGCAGTGCTGTGGCGGGGAACACTGAAGCTTTCTTT. The chain employs TRBV2 and TRBJ1-1; D is uncertain. The germline CDR1 and CDR2 sequences are SNHLY and FYNNEI. The CDR3 runs 14 residues. The V end lost 4 bases, the J end lost 1 base, and 10 bases lay between the germline ends. The full variable domain, rest sourced from reference TRBV2 and TRBJ1-1, is EPEVTQTPSHQVTQMGQEVILRCVPISNHLYFYWYRQILGQKVEFLVSFYNNEISEKSEIFDDQFSVERPDGSNFTLKIRSTKLEDSAMYFCASSAVAGNTEAFFGQGTRLTVV.

The chain combines TRBV5-1 with TRBJ2-1; D is undetermined. The CDR3 is made up of 15 amino acids. The V gene's germline CDR1 is SGHRS and CDR2 YFSETQ. V was cut by 0 bases and J by 0 bases, with 7 bases left in between. CDR3 loop: CASSLAASSYNEQFF. Written as DNA, the CDR3 is TGCGCCAGCAGCTTGGCGGCTAGCTCCTACAATGAGCAGTTCTTC. Full variable domain (missing parts from reference TRBV5-1 and TRBJ2-1): KAGVTQTPRYLIKTRGQQVTLSCSPISGHRSVSWYQQTPGQGLQFLFEYFSETQRNKGNFPGRFSGRQFSNSRSEMNVSTLELGDSALYLCASSLAASSYNEQFFGPGTRLTVL.

The chain joins TRBV28 to TRBJ1-2, with TRBD1 identical over 7 bases. The CDR3 runs to 15 residues. Germline values: CDR1 MDHEN, CDR2 SYDVKM. Trimming at V came to 5 bases and at J to 5 bases, leaving 11 bases not matched to a gene. CDR3 nucleotides: TGTGCCAGCAGTCCGATCGCGCCAGGGGGGTATGGCTACACCTTC. Encoded protein: CASSPIAPGGYGYTF.

The rearrangement joins TRBV5-1 to TRBJ2-1; 10 bases map to TRBD2. Germline lookup yields CDR1 SGHRS and CDR2 YFSETQ. V lost 4 bases to trimming and J lost 0 bases; unmatched junction nucleotides: 4. There are 16 residues in the CDR3. CDR3 in amino acids: CASSRTSGTSYNEQFF. The CDR3 DNA reads TGCGCCAGCAGCCGGACTAGCGGAACCTCCTACAATGAGCAGTTCTTC.

The V gene is TRBV6-5, the J gene TRBJ1-1, with D uncertain. CDR1 and CDR2 from the germline V gene are MNHEY and SVGAGI. This CDR3 contains 15 residues. Trimming cost V 0 bases and J 0 bases, with 8 bases left between them. The DNA for the CDR3 is TGTGCCAGCAGTTACTCGAGGCAGCTGAACACTGAAGCTTTCTTT. Translated, it gives CASSYSRQLNTEAFF.

The chain joins TRBV19 to TRBJ2-5; D ambiguous. The CDR3 totals 13 residues. Germline lookup yields CDR1 LNHDA and CDR2 SQIVND (reference sequence). Trimming took 3 bases from V and 2 from J, leaving 7 bases between them. The CDR3 nucleotides are TGTGCCAGTAGTATGCACGGGCAAGAGACCCAGTACTTC. Translation: CASSMHGQETQYF.

The chain combines TRBV2 with TRBJ2-3; 9 nucleotides agree with TRBD2. The CDR3 sequence is 15 residues long. CDR1 is SNHLY and CDR2 is FYNNEI in the germline V gene. J gave up 0 bases and V 5 bases, and 3 bases lay outside the gene matches. The CDR3 region is CASSPTSGSTDTQYF. Here the CDR3 DNA reads TGTGCCAGCAGTCCGACTAGCGGTAGCACAGATACGCAGTATTTT. The entire variable domain, with the rest obtained from reference TRBV2 and TRBJ2-3, is as follows: EPEVTQTPSHQVTQMGQEVILRCVPISNHLYFYWYRQILGQKVEFLVSFYNNEISEKSEIFDDQFSVERPDGSNFTLKIRSTKLEDSAMYFCASSPTSGSTDTQYFGPGTRLTVL.

The V and J genes are TRBV5-4 and TRBJ1-1, with a weak D call TRBD1 (5 bases). Between the trimmed V and J ends, which lost 1 base and 1 base, there was a span of 11 bases. Germline lookup yields CDR1 SGHNT and CDR2 YYREEE (reference sequence). CDR3 length equals 15 residues. As DNA, the CDR3 is TGTGCCAGCAGCTTGAAAGGGGTGGGGAACACTGAAGCTTTCTTT. Amino acids: CASSLKGVGNTEAFF.

The chain is built from TRBV7-3 and TRBJ2-2; 9 bases are shared with TRBD1. V dropped 1 base and J dropped 6; count of bases not matched to a gene: 9. This CDR3 is built from 17 residues. CDR1 SGHTA and CDR2 FQGTGA come from the germline V gene. DNA for the CDR3: TGTGCCAGCAGCTTAAGTATGGGGACAGGGAGCGCCGGGGAGCTGTTTTTT. Protein: CASSLSMGTGSAGELFF.